Listed here are 12 T cell receptor beta chains from one sample, sequenced in a study of graft-versus-host responses after intestinal transplantation. Clones were read by immunoSEQ multiplex PCR, and TCRdb kept only the in-frame ones, dropping some. This repertoire shows 14,000 to 15,000 clones, just under 95% found once; its top ten account for 0.71%. The material sequenced was PBMCs, taken 9 days after transplant. The receptors here all came from a human patient who received an intestinal transplant, so some T cells may come from the graft donor.

V gene TRBV10-2 combines with J gene TRBJ2-7; no clear D gene. Germline assignment: CDR1 WSHSY and CDR2 SAAADI. Trimming left V 5 bases short and J 3 bases short, with 11 bases between. This CDR3 spans 13 amino acids. The CDR3 bases are TGCGCCAGCAGTTTTGGTTATAACTACGAGCAGTACTTC. It specifies CASSFGYNYEQYF.

The chain has TRBV6-5 and TRBJ2-4; D remains ambiguous. V was cut by 6 bases and J by 5 bases, with 8 bases left in between. Per the germline V gene, CDR1 is MNHEY and CDR2 is SVGAGI. This CDR3 comprises 12 residues. The CDR3 region is CASSSIQNIQYF. The CDR3 DNA reads as TGTGCCAGCAGCTCCATCCAAAACATTCAGTACTTC.

V and J are TRBV21-1 and TRBJ2-3. TRBV21-1 is a pseudogene locus. The CDR3 sequence is 20 residues long. The CDR3 nucleotides are TGTGCCAGCAGCAAAGTCCCAACAAGGACGGGTACCCTAAGCACAGATACGCAGTATTTT. It codes for CASSKVPTRTGTLSTDTQYF.

The chain has TRBV7-6 and TRBJ1-2; D is unclear. CDR1 is SGHVS, CDR2 FNYEAQ, per germline. This CDR3 comprises 13 residues. V was cut by 5 bases and J by 3 bases, with 10 bases left in between. CDR3 DNA sequence: TGTGCCAGCAGCCTACCAGGTTACTATGGCTACACCTTC. Residues: CASSLPGYYGYTF.

The CDR3 region is CASSYSGRSYEQYF. The CDR3, as DNA: TGTGCCAGCAGCTATAGCGGGAGGTCCTACGAGCAGTACTTC. The genes are TRBV7-9 and TRBJ2-7; 10 bases line up with TRBD2. After removal of 4 bases from V and 1 base from J, the junction contained 1 base not matched to a gene. Germline V lookup: CDR1 SEHNR, CDR2 FQNEAQ (reference sequence). This CDR3 is built from 14 residues. Filled out from reference TRBV7-9 and TRBJ2-7, the complete variable domain reads DTGVSQNPRHKITKRGQNVTFRCDPISEHNRLYWYRQTLGQGPEFLTYFQNEAQLEKSRLLSDRFSAERPKGSFSTLEIQRTEQGDSAMYLCASSYSGRSYEQYFGPGTRLTVT.

The chain is built from TRBV10-2 and TRBJ1-2; TRBD1 matches 7 bases. Germline V gives CDR1 WSHSY, CDR2 SAAADI. This CDR3 has 17 amino acids. V gave up 6 bases and J gave up 4 bases; unmatched junction bases: 17. The CDR3 loop is CASRETGSVGGPYGYTF. For the CDR3, the DNA is TGCGCCAGCAGAGAAACAGGGTCGGTAGGGGGCCCCTATGGCTACACCTTC.

The chain couples TRBV30 to TRBJ2-7; D remains unclear. The CDR3 length is 13 residues. Deletions cut 0 bases from V and 7 bases from J, with 13 bases between. Germline V gene sequence: CDR1 GTSNPN, CDR2 SVGIG (reference sequence). The CDR3 coding sequence is TGTGCCTGGAGTGTAGGGCTATCTCGGGAGCAGTACTTC. Translated: CAWSVGLSREQYF.

The chain recombines TRBV7-5 with TRBJ1-4. TRBV7-5 is recorded as a pseudogene. The CDR3 length is 14 residues. This chain's CDR3 is CARSLGQQNEKLFF. The DNA of the CDR3 is TGTGCCAGAAGCTTAGGGCAGCAAAATGAAAAACTGTTTTTT.

The chain employs TRBV10-2 and TRBJ1-5; D possibly corresponds to TRBD1 (6 bases). Looked up from germline, CDR1 is WSHSY and CDR2 is SAAADI. The germline V and J ends were trimmed by 6 bases and 3 bases, with 9 bases remaining between them. The CDR3 runs to 13 residues. CDR3 nucleotide sequence: TGCGCCAGCAGCTCAGGGGACAATCAGCCCCAGCATTTT. Its protein product is CASSSGDNQPQHF.

V is TRBV28 and J is TRBJ2-7; TRBD1 matches at 7 bases. CDR1 and CDR2 from the germline V gene are MDHEN and SYDVKM. The CDR3 runs 16 residues. J lost 5 bases, V lost 3 bases, and 13 bases had no gene match. The CDR3 here is CASSFLVGQGVHEQYF. The DNA for the CDR3 is TGTGCCAGCAGTTTTCTGGTAGGGCAGGGGGTCCACGAGCAGTACTTC.

The chain has TRBV6-1 and TRBJ2-1; D call uncertain. Looked up from germline, CDR1 is MNHNS and CDR2 is SASEGT. CDR3 length: 15 residues. V was trimmed by 3 bases and J by 0 bases, leaving 9 bases between them. CDR3 protein: CASSDQVISYNEQFF. CDR3 in DNA: TGTGCCAGCAGTGATCAGGTAATCTCCTACAATGAGCAGTTCTTC.

The chain joins TRBV5-1 to TRBJ2-2; D perhaps matches TRBD2 (6 bases). This CDR3 has 16 residues. Germline CDR1 is SGHRS and CDR2 is YFSETQ. V gave up 1 base and J gave up 5 bases, with 15 bases separating them. Written as DNA, the CDR3 is TGCGCCAGCAGCTTGTCCGGGAGATCTAGAACCGGGGAGCTGTTTTTT. It translates to CASSLSGRSRTGELFF. Full variable domain (outside the CDR3, taken from reference TRBV5-1 and TRBJ2-2): KAGVTQTPRYLIKTRGQQVTLSCSPISGHRSVSWYQQTPGQGLQFLFEYFSETQRNKGNFPGRFSGRQFSNSRSEMNVSTLELGDSALYLCASSLSGRSRTGELFFGEGSRLTVL.